The 13 T cell receptor beta chains below were found in one sample sequenced in a study of cytomegalovirus exposure and HLA in healthy donors. The PCR was carried out with 60 Vbeta primers and 13 Jbeta primers. Repertoires were generated with immunoSEQ multiplex PCR, while TCRdb's copy carries only in-frame clones and drops some. In the table there are approximately 190,000 clones, approximately 77% of which are singletons. Sequenced material: PBMCs. These receptors all stem from a man aged 35 to 55 in good health and CMV-seropositive.

This clone has only a few counts. V usage is TRBV28 and J usage is TRBJ1-5; the match to TRBD1 covers 9 bases. From germline, CDR1 is MDHEN and CDR2 SYDVKM. The CDR3 length is 15 residues. J gave up 6 bases and V 6 bases, and 9 bases lay outside the gene matches. The CDR3 here is CASRAGTGLTQPQHF. The CDR3 DNA is TGTGCCAGCAGAGCCGGGACAGGGCTTACTCAGCCCCAGCATTTT.

This sequence joins TRBV2 and TRBJ2-7; tentative D call: TRBD2 (5 bases). This CDR3 has 12 residues. Trimming took 6 bases from V and 3 from J, leaving 9 bases between them. Per germline, CDR1 SNHLY and CDR2 FYNNEI. As DNA, the CDR3 is TGTGCCAGCAGGGAGGAGTACTACGAGCAGTACTTC. This translates into CASREEYYEQYF.

The chain's CDR3 is CASSPTAGGFETQYF. In nucleotides, the CDR3 is TGTGCCAGCTCACCAACCGCAGGGGGCTTCGAGACCCAGTACTTC. The chain joins TRBV18 to TRBJ2-5, with 8 bases lining up with TRBD1. CDR1 KGHSH and CDR2 LQKENI come from the germline V gene. V lost 2 bases and J lost 5; bases outside the gene matches: 7. This CDR3 is built from 15 residues.

This clone was counted once. V is TRBV6-6 and J is TRBJ2-3, with a weak D call TRBD1 (5 bases). Deletions cut 0 bases from V and 10 bases from J, with 17 bases between. This CDR3 has 15 residues. CDR1 is MNHNY, CDR2 SVGAGI, per germline (reference sequence). CDR3: CASSYSSEGAGAQYF. The CDR3 DNA is TGTGCCAGCAGTTACTCGAGTGAAGGGGCTGGGGCGCAGTATTTT.

The rearrangement joins TRBV6-4 to TRBJ2-7, with a possible D match to TRBD2 (6 bases). CDR1 is MRHNA, CDR2 SNTAGT, per germline. V shed 4 bases and J shed 0 bases, with 16 bases lying between them. The CDR3 has 16 residues. The DNA of the CDR3 is TGTGCCAGCAGTGTCGGTAGCGGAGAAAGCTCCTACGAGCAGTACTTC. This translates into CASSVGSGESSYEQYF.

Details on this clone: The junction departs from germline at one end; a sequencing error may be responsible. The gene calls are TRBV27 and TRBJ1-2; 8 nucleotides align to TRBD1. CDR1 and CDR2 (germline): MNHEY, SMNVEV (reference sequence). This CDR3 contains 12 residues. CDR3 coding DNA: TGTGCCAGCAGTTTCCCCGGGACAGGTAAATTCTTC. Its translation: CASSFPGTGKFF.

The chain recombines TRBV5-1 with TRBJ2-7, with TRBD1 identical over 7 bases. The CDR3 spans 16 residues. V shed 0 bases, J shed 6 bases, and the junction held 12 bases outside the gene matches. Germline V lookup: CDR1 SGHRS, CDR2 YFSETQ. The CDR3 sequence is CASSLVGLQGWSEQYF. DNA of the CDR3: TGCGCCAGCAGCTTGGTGGGGTTACAGGGGTGGTCCGAGCAGTACTTC.

The chain's CDR3 is CASSKSGGADTQYF. The CDR3 DNA follows: TGTGCCAGCAGCAAGAGCGGGGGAGCAGATACGCAGTATTTT. The chain recombines TRBV14 with TRBJ2-3, with 8 bases matching TRBD2. V was clipped by 5 bases and J by 4 bases; unmatched bases: 5. Germline V gives CDR1 SGHDN, CDR2 FVKESK. The CDR3 runs 14 residues.

CDR3 sequence: CASRKTGNGYTF. The CDR3 DNA sequence: TGCGCCAGCAGGAAAACAGGGAATGGCTACACCTTC. The chain couples TRBV5-1 to TRBJ1-2; possibly TRBD1 for D (6 bases). Per germline, CDR1 SGHRS and CDR2 YFSETQ. The CDR3 is 12 amino acids. Trimming cost V 5 bases and J 6 bases, with 11 bases left between them. Looking up the rest from reference TRBV5-1 and TRBJ1-2 gives the full variable domain: KAGVTQTPRYLIKTRGQQVTLSCSPISGHRSVSWYQQTPGQGLQFLFEYFSETQRNKGNFPGRFSGRQFSNSRSEMNVSTLELGDSALYLCASRKTGNGYTFGSGTRLTVV.

V usage is TRBV15 and J usage is TRBJ2-1; 7 bases are shared with TRBD1. Germline CDR1 reads LNHNV; CDR2 reads YYDKDF (reference sequence). Trimming cost V 1 base and J 4 bases; bases outside gene matches: 4. The CDR3 contains 15 residues. CDR3: CATSRVGQPYNEQFF. CDR3 bases: TGTGCCACCAGCAGAGTGGGACAGCCTTACAATGAGCAGTTCTTC. Using reference TRBV15 and TRBJ2-1 for the parts outside the CDR3, the full variable domain is DAMVIQNPRYQVTQFGKPVTLSCSQTLNHNVMYWYQQKSSQAPKLLFHYYDKDFNNEADTPDNFQSRRPNTSFCFLDIRSPGLGDTAMYLCATSRVGQPYNEQFFGPGTRLTVL.

The gene calls are TRBV9 and TRBJ2-5; TRBD2 agrees at 8 bases. The CDR3 is 16 residues long. With V trimmed by 0 bases and J by 5 bases, 9 bases remained unmatched. The V gene's germline CDR1 is SGDLS and CDR2 YYNGEE. The CDR3 loop is CASSVDSGGLGETQYF. Here the CDR3 DNA reads TGTGCCAGCAGCGTAGACAGCGGGGGCCTAGGGGAGACCCAGTACTTC.

The chain has TRBV7-3 and TRBJ2-7; possibly TRBD2 for D (6 bases). Germline values: CDR1 SGHTA, CDR2 FQGTGA. This CDR3 has 16 amino acids. The V gene lost 6 bases and the J gene lost 4 bases, with 22 bases spanning the gap. The CDR3, as DNA: TGTGCCAGCAGTTCCTTGGGGAGTAGCGGTAATTACGAGCAGTACTTC. Protein product: CASSSLGSSGNYEQYF.

This chain links TRBV5-4 with TRBJ2-5, with D hard to call. CDR1 is SGHNT, CDR2 YYREEE, per germline (reference sequence). There are 14 residues in the CDR3. Trimming stripped 0 bases from V and 5 bases from J, with 11 bases between. This chain's CDR3 is CASSLALAGETQYF. In DNA form, the CDR3 reads TGTGCCAGCAGCTTGGCGTTAGCTGGGGAGACCCAGTACTTC.